This T cell receptor beta chain came from a study of control samples from healthy donors and cancer patients (dated by TCRdb to 2019 to 2021). The library relied on the immunoSEQ multiplex PCR assay. The table comes from immuneACCESS by way of TCRdb, which keeps in-frame sequences with V and J called. Part of the clones is missing from these tables; in studies checked, under half for an unresolved V gene and the rest for unknown reasons. Across this sample there are about 190,000 clones, with about 90% seen only once. 1.8% of the sample comes from the top ten. On this clone itself: The antigen it binds to is not known. Base qualities are not recorded, but no much larger clone differs from it by a single base.

At the junction V is shortened by 3 bases and J by 2 bases; bases outside the gene matches: 3. There are 14 amino acids in the CDR3, from cysteine to phenylalanine inclusive. The entry retains the CDR3 DNA only, 42 bases that are in frame from base 1. From the germline V gene, CDR1 is MGHRA and CDR2 is YSYEKL. Sequencing input: blood. The sequence links TRBV4-1 to TRBJ1-2; 7 middle bases align to TRBD1. The source is a man aged 30 to 45 in good health. The sequence in DNA is TGCGCCAGCAGCCAGGGACAGTCAAACTATGGCTACACCTTC. This encodes CASSQGQSNYGYTF.